The source of this T cell receptor beta chain is a study of blood T cell repertoires in COVID-19. Study information: Collection of acute and convalescent COVID-19 samples took place in the United States, Italy and Spain. T cells, B-cell-depleted T cells, or PBMCs provided the cDNA or gDNA that served as material.

The authors' processing: Reference gene primer amplification gave estimated nucleated cell counts. Profiling relied on immunoSEQ multiplex PCR, and the TCRdb table lists in-frame clones only, not all of them. For V, J and clone size, that table is used; D and trimming come from the DNA. The data show roughly 8,500 clones, 80% seen once. This clone was seen only once. Sample: peripheral blood. The receptor was isolated from a man between 65 and 85 years old with active COVID-19.

The CDR3 DNA follows: TGTGCCAGCAGCTTCAGTCTAGCGGGAGCCTCCTACAATGAGCAGTTCTTC. This translates into CASSFSLAGASYNEQFF. This chain uses TRBV7-9 with TRBJ2-1; 10 bases match TRBD2. Looked up from germline, CDR1 is SEHNR and CDR2 is FQNEAQ (reference sequence). This CDR3 spans 17 amino acids. V shed 3 bases, J shed 0 bases, and the junction held 5 bases outside the gene matches.